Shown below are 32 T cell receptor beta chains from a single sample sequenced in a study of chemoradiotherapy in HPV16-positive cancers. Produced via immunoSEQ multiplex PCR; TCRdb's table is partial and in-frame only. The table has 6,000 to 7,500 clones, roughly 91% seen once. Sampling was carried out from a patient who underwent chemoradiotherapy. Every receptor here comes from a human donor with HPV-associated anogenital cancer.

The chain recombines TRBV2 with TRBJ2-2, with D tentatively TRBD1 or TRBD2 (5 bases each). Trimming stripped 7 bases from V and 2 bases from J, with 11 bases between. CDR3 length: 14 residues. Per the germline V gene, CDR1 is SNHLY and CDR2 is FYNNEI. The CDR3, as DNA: TGTGCCAGCACGGGGCGGACTAACACCGGGGAGCTGTTTTTT. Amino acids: CASTGRTNTGELFF.

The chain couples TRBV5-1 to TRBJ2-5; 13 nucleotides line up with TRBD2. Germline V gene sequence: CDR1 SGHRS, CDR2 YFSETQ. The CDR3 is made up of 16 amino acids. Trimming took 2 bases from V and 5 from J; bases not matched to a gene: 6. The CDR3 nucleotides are TGCGCCAGCAGCTTCGGGACTAGCGGGAAGGGTGAGACCCAGTACTTC. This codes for CASSFGTSGKGETQYF.

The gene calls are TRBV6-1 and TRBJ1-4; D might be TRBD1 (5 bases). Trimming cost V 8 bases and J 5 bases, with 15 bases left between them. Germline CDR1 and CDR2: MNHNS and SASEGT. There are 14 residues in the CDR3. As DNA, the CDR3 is TGTGCCAGCGGTCACCTACAGGCAAATGAAAAACTGTTTTTT. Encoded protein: CASGHLQANEKLFF.

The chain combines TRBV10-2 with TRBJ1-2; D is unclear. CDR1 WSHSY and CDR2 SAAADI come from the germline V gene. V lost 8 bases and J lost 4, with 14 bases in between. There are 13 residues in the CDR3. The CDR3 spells CASSSSHLYGYTF. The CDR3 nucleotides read TGCGCCAGCTCCTCGTCACACCTCTATGGCTACACCTTC.

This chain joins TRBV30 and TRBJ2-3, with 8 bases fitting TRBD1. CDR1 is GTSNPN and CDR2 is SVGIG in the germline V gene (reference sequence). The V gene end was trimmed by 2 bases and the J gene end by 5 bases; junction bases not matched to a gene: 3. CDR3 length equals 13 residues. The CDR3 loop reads CAWSRRGRDTQYF. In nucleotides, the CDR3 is TGTGCCTGGAGTCGCAGGGGGCGAGATACGCAGTATTTT.

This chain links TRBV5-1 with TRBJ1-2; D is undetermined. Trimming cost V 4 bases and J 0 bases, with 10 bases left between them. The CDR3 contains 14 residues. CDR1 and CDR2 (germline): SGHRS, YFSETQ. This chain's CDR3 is CASSVDGTNYGYTF. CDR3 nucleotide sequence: TGCGCCAGCAGCGTGGACGGGACTAACTATGGCTACACCTTC.

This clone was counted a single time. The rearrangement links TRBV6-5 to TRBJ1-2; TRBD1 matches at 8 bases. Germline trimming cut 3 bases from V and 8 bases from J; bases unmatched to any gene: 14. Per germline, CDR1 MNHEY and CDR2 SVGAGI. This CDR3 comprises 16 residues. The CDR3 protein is CASSYSAEDRASGYTF. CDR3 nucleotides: TGTGCCAGCAGTTATTCTGCCGAGGACAGGGCGTCCGGCTACACCTTC.

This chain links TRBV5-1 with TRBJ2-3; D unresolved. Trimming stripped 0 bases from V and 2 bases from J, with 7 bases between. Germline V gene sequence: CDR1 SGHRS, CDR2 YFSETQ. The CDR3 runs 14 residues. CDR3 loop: CASSLGHPTDTQYF. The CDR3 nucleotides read TGCGCCAGCAGCTTGGGACACCCCACAGATACGCAGTATTTT. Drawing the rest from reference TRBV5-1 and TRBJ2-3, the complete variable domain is KAGVTQTPRYLIKTRGQQVTLSCSPISGHRSVSWYQQTPGQGLQFLFEYFSETQRNKGNFPGRFSGRQFSNSRSEMNVSTLELGDSALYLCASSLGHPTDTQYFGPGTRLTVL.

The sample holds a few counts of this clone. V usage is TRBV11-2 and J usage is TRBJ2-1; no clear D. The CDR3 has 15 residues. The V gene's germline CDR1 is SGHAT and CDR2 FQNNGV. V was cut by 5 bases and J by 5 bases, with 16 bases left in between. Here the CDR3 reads CASSAADPFHNEQFF. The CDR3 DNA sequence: TGTGCCAGCAGCGCTGCGGATCCCTTTCACAATGAGCAGTTCTTC.

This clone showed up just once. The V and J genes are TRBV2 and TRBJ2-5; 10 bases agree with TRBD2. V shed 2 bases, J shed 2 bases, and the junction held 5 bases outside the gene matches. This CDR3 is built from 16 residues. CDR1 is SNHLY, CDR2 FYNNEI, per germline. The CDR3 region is CASSENLAGEQETQYF. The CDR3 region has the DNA TGTGCCAGCAGTGAAAACCTAGCGGGGGAGCAAGAGACCCAGTACTTC.

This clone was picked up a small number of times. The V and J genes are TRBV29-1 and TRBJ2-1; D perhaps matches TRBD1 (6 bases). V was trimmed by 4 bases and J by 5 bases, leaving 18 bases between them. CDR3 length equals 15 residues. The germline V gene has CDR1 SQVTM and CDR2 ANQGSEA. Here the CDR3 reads CSVARSRGVDNEQFF. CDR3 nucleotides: TGCAGCGTTGCGAGGTCCAGGGGAGTAGACAATGAGCAGTTCTTC.

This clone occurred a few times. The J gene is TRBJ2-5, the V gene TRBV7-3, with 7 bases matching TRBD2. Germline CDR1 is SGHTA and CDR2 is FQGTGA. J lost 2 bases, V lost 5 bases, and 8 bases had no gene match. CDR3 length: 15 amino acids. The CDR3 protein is CASSRSGGIQETQYF. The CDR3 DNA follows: TGTGCCAGCAGCCGATCCGGGGGGATACAAGAGACCCAGTACTTC. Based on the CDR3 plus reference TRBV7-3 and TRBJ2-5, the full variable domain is GAGVSQTPSNKVTEKGKYVELRCDPISGHTALYWYRQSLGQGPEFLIYFQGTGAADDSGLPNDRFFAVRPEGSVSTLKIQRTERGDSAVYLCASSRSGGIQETQYFGPGTRLLVL.

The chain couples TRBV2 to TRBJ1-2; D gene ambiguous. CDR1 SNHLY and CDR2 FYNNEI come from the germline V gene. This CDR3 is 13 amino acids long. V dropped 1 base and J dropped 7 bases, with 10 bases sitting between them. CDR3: CASSEDWAAGYTF. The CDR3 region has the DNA TGTGCCAGCAGTGAAGATTGGGCAGCTGGCTACACCTTC.

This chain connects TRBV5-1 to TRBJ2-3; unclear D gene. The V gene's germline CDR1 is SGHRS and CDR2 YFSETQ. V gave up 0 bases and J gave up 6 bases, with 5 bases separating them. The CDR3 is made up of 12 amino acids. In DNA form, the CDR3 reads TGCGCCAGCAGCTTGGAACGCGATACGCAGTATTTT. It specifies CASSLERDTQYF.

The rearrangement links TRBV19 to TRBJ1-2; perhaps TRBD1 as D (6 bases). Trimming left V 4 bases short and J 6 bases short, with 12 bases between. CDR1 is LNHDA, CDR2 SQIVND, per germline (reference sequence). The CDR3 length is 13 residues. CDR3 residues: CASSTNRENGYTF. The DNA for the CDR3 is TGTGCCAGTAGTACGAACAGGGAGAATGGCTACACCTTC.

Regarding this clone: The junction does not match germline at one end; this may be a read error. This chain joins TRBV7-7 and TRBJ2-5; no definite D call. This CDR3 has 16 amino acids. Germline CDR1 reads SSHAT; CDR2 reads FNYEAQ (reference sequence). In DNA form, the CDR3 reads TGTGCTAGCAGCTCCCTCCCCATGTCGTACCAAGAGACCCAGTACTTC. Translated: CASSSLPMSYQETQYF.

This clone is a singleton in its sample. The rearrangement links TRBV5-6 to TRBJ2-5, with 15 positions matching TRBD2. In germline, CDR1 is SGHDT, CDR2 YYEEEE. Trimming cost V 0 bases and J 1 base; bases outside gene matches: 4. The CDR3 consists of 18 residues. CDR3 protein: CASSLGTSGRARQETQYF. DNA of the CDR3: TGTGCCAGCAGCTTGGGGACTAGCGGGAGGGCCCGCCAAGAGACCCAGTACTTC.

CDR3 sequence (DNA): TGTGCCAGCAGCGGGACGGGGGGAGTTCTCAGAGAGCAGTTCTTC. Its translation: CASSGTGGVLREQFF. The chain recombines TRBV5-6 with TRBJ2-1; TRBD2 agrees at 7 bases. Germline values: CDR1 SGHDT, CDR2 YYEEEE. V shed 4 bases, J shed 10 bases, and the junction held 14 bases outside the gene matches. The CDR3 is 15 amino acids.

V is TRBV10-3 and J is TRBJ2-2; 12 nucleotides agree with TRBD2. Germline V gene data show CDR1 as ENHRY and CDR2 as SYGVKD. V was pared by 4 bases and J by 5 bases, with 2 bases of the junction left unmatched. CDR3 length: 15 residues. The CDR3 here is CAISATSGRTGELFF. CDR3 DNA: TGTGCCATCAGTGCGACTAGCGGGAGAACCGGGGAGCTGTTTTTT.

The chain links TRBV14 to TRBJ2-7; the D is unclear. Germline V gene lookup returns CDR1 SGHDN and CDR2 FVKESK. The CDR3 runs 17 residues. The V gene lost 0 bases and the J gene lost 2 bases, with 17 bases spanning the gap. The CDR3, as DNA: TGTGCCAGCAGCCAAGACAGCCGAGTGGAGATTACCTACGAGCAGTACTTC. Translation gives CASSQDSRVEITYEQYF. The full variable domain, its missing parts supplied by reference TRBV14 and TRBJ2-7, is EAGVTQFPSHSVIEKGQTVTLRCDPISGHDNLYWYRRVMGKEIKFLLHFVKESKQDESGMPNNRFLAERTGGTYSTLKVQPAELEDSGVYFCASSQDSRVEITYEQYFGPGTRLTVT.

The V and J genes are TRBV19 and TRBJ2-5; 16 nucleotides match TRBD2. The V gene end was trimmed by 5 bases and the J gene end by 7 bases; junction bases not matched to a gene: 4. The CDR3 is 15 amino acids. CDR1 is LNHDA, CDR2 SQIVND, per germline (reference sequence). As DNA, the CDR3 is TGTGCCAGTAGTGGGACTAGCGGGGGGGCCGGGACCCAGTACTTC. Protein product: CASSGTSGGAGTQYF.

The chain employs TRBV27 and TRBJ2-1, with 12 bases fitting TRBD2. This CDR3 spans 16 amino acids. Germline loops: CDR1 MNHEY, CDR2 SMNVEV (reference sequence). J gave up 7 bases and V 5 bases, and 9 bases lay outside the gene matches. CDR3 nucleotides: TGTGCCAGCAGTCCTACGACTAGCGGGAGTACGAATGAGCAGTTCTTC. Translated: CASSPTTSGSTNEQFF.

CDR3 bases: TGTGCCAGCACCCCTTCGGGGGGGAGGGCCGGGGAGCTGTTTTTT. Protein product: CASTPSGGRAGELFF. The chain has TRBV9 and TRBJ2-2, with 8 bases identical to TRBD2. The germline V gene has CDR1 SGDLS and CDR2 YYNGEE. V shed 6 bases, J shed 6 bases, and the junction held 10 bases outside the gene matches. The CDR3 runs 15 residues.

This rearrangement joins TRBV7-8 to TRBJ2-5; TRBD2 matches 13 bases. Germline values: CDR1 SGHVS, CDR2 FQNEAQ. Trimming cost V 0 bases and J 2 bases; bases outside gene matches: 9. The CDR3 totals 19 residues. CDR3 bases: TGTGCCAGCAGCTTAGCCCTACTCGGACTAGCGGGAGTTCAAGAGACCCAGTACTTC. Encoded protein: CASSLALLGLAGVQETQYF.

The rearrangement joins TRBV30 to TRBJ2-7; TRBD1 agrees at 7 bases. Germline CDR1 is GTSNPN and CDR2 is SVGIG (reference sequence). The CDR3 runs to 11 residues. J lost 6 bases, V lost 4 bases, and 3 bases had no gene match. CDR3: CAWTTGAEQYF. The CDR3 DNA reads TGTGCCTGGACCACAGGGGCCGAGCAGTACTTC.

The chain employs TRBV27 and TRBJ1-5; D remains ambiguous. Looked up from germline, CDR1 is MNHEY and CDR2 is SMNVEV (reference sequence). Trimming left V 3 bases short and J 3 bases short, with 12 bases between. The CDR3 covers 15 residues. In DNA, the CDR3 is TGTGCCAGCAGTTTGTGGGTTCCACCCAATCAGCCCCAGCATTTT. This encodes CASSLWVPPNQPQHF.

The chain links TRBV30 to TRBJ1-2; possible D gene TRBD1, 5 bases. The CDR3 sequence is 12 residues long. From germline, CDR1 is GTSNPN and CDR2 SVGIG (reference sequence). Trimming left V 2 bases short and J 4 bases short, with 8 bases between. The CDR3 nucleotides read TGTGCCTGGAGTAATGGGGGCTATGGCTACACCTTC. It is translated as CAWSNGGYGYTF.

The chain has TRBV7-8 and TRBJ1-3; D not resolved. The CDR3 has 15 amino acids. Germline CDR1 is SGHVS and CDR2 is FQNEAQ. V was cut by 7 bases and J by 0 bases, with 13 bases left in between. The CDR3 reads CASKEEILSGNTIYF. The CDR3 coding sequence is TGTGCCAGCAAAGAAGAAATCCTCTCTGGAAACACCATATATTTT.

The CDR3 spells CASNSRQQPSTDTQYF. The CDR3 DNA is TGTGCCAGTAACTCGAGACAGCAACCTAGCACAGATACGCAGTATTTT. V is TRBV25-1 and J is TRBJ2-3; D is possibly TRBD1 (5 bases). The CDR3 runs 16 residues. Germline lookup yields CDR1 MGHDK and CDR2 SYGVNS. V lost 9 bases to trimming and J lost 0 bases, with 19 bases between them.

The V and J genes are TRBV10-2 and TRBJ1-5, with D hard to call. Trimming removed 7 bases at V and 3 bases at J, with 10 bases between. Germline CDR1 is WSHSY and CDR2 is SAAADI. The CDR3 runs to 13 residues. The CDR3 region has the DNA TGCGCCAGCAACGAGGGCTTCAATCAGCCCCAGCATTTT. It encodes CASNEGFNQPQHF.

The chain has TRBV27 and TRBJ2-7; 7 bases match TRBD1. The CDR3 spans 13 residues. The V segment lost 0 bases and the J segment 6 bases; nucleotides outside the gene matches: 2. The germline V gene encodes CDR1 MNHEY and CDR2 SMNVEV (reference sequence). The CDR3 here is CASSLSPGGEQYF. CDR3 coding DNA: TGTGCCAGCAGTTTATCGCCAGGGGGCGAGCAGTACTTC.

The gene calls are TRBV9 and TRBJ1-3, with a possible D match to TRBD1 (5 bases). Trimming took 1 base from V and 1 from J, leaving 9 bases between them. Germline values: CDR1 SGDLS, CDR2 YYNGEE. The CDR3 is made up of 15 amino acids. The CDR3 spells CASSVTQGSGNTIYF. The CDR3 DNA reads TGTGCCAGCAGCGTAACCCAGGGTTCTGGAAACACCATATATTTT.